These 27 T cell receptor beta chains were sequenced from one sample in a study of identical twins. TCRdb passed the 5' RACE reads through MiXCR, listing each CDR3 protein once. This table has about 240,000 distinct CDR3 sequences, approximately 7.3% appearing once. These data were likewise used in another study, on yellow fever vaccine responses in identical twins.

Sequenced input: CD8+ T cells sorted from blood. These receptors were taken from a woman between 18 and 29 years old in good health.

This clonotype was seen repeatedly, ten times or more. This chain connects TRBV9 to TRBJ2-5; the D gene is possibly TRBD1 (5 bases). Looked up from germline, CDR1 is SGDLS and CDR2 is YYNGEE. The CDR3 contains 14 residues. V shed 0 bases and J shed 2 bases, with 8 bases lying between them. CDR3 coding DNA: TGTGCCAGCAGCGTAGAAACAGGACAAGAGACCCAGTACTTC. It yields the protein CASSVETGQETQYF.

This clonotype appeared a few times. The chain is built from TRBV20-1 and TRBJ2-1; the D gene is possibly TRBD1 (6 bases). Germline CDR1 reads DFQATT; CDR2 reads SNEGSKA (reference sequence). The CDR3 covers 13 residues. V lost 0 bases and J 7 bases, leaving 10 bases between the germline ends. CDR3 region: CSARDGRGNEQFF. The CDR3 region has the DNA TGCAGTGCTAGAGATGGAAGGGGGAATGAGCAGTTCTTC.

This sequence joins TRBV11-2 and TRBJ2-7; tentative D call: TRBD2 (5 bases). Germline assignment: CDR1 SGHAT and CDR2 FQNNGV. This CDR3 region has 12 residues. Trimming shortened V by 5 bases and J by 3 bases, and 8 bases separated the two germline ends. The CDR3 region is CASSIRDYEQYV. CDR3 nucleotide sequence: TGTGCCAGCAGCATACGGGACTACGAGCAGTACGTC.

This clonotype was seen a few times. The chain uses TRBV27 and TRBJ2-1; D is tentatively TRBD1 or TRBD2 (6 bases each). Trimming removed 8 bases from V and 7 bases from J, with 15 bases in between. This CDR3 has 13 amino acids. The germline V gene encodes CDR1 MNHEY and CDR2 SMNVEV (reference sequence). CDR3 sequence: CASSRLGGNEQFF. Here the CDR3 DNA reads TGTGCCAGCTCCCGCTTAGGGGGGAATGAGCAGTTCTTC.

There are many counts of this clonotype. Here the CDR3 reads CASTSNLGPRAGELFF. The CDR3 DNA follows: TGTGCCAGCACCTCCAATTTGGGGCCTAGGGCCGGGGAGCTGTTTTTT. This sequence joins TRBV2 and TRBJ2-2; maybe TRBD1 (5 bases). Germline CDR1 SNHLY, CDR2 FYNNEI. The CDR3 loop spans 16 amino acids. V lost 7 bases and J lost 6, with 21 bases in between.

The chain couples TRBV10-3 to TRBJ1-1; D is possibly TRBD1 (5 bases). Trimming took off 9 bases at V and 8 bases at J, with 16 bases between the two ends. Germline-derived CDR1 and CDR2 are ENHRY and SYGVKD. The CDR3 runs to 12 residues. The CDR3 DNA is TGTGCCATGATAGCGGGCGAGGGGGAAGCTTTCTTT. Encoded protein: CAMIAGEGEAFF.

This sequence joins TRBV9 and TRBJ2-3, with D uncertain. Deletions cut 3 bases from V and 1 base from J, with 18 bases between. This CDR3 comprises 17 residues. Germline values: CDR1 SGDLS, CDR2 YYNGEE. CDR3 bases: TGTGCCAGCAGCGCAGGATTAAGGGCGGATGGCACAGATACGCAGTATTTT. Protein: CASSAGLRADGTDTQYF.

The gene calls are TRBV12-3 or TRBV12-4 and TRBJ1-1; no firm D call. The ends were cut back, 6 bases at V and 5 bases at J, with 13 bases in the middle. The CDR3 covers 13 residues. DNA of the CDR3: TGTGCCAGCAGCTTCTTTTCAGGAACTGAAGCTTTCTTT. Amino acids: CASSFFSGTEAFF.

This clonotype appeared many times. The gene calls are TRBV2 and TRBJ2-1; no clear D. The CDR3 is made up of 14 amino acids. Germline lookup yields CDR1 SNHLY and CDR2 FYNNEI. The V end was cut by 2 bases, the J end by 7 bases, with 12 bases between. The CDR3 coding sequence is TGTGCCAGCAGTGAATTATTGGACGGGAATGAGCAGTTCTTC. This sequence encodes CASSELLDGNEQFF.

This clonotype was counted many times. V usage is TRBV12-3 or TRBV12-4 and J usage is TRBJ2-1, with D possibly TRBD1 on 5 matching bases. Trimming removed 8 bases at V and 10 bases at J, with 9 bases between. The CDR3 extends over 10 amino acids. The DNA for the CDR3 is TGTGCCAGCCAGGGTTCAGAGCAGTTCTTC. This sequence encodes CASQGSEQFF.

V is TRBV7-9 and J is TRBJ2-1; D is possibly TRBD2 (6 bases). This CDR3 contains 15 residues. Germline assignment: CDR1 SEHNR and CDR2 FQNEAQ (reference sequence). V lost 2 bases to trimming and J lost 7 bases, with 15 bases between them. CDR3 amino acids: CASSLQSYAGNEQFF. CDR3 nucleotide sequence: TGTGCCAGCAGCTTACAATCTTACGCGGGGAATGAGCAGTTCTTC. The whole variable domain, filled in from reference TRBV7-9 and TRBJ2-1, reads DTGVSQNPRHKITKRGQNVTFRCDPISEHNRLYWYRQTLGQGPEFLTYFQNEAQLEKSRLLSDRFSAERPKGSFSTLEIQRTEQGDSAMYLCASSLQSYAGNEQFFGPGTRLTVL.

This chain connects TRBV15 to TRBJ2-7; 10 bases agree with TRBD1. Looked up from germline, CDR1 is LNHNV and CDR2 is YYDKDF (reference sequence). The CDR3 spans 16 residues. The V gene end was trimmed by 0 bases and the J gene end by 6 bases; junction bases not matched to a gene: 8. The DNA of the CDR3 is TGTGCCACCAGCAGAGAAGGTCCGGGACAGGGGTCCGAGCAGTACTTC. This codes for CATSREGPGQGSEQYF.

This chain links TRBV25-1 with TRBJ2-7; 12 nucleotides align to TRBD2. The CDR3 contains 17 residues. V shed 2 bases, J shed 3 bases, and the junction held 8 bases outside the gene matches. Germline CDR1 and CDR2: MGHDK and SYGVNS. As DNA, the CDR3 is TGTGCCAGCAGTGAAGGTGCTAGCGGGAGGGGAGACTACGAGCAGTACTTC. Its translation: CASSEGASGRGDYEQYF.

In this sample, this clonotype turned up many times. The CDR3 is CASSQGTNQPQHF. The CDR3 coding sequence is TGCGCCAGCAGCCAAGGGACTAATCAGCCCCAGCATTTT. The chain joins TRBV4-1 to TRBJ1-5; D is ambiguous. Germline assignment: CDR1 MGHRA and CDR2 YSYEKL. The length of the CDR3 is 13 residues. Trimming left V 1 base short and J 4 bases short, with 5 bases between.

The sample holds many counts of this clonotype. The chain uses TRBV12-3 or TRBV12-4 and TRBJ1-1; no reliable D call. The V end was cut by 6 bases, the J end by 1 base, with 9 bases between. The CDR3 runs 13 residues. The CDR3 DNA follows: TGTGCCAGCAGCCCTGCCGGGAACACTGAAGCTTTCTTT. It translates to CASSPAGNTEAFF.

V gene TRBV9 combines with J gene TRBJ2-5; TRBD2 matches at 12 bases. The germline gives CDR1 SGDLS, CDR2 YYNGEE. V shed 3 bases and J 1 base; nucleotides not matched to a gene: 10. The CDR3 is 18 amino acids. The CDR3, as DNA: TGTGCCAGCAGCGGACCGGGACTAGCGGGCAGGAGCCAAGAGACCCAGTACTTC. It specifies CASSGPGLAGRSQETQYF.

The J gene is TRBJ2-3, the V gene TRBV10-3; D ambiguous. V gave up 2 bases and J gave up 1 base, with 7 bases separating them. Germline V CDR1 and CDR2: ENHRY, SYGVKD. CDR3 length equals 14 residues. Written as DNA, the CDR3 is TGTGCCATCAGTGAGCTGGGCCGCACAGATACGCAGTATTTT. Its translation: CAISELGRTDTQYF.

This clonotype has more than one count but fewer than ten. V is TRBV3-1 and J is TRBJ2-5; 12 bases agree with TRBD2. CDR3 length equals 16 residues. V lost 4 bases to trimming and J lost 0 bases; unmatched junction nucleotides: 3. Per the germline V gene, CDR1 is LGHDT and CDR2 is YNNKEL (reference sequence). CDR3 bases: TGTGCCAGCAGCCGCGGGACTAGCGGGTACCAAGAGACCCAGTACTTC. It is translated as CASSRGTSGYQETQYF.

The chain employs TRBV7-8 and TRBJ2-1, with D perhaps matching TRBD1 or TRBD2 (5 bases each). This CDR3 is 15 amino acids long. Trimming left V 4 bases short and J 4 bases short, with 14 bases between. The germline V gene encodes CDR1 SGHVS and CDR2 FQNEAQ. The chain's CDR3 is CASSSGTTQYNEQFF. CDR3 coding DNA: TGTGCCAGCAGCTCAGGGACCACACAGTACAATGAGCAGTTCTTC.

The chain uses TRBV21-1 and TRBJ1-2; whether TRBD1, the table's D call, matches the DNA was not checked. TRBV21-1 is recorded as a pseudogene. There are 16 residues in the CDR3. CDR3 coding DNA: TGTGCCAGCAGCAACGGTGGGGGACAGGGAGGATATGGCTACACCTTC. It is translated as CASSNGGGQGGYGYTF.

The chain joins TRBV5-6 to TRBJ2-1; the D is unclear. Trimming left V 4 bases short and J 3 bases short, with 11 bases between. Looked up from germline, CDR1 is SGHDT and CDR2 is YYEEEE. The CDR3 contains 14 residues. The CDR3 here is CASSPGLLYNEQFF. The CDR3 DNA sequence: TGTGCCAGCAGCCCCGGGCTCCTCTACAATGAGCAGTTCTTC.

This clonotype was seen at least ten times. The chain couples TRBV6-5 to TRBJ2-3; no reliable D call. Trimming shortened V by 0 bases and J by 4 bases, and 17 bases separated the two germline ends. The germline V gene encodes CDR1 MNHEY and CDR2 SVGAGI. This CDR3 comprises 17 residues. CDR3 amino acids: CASSYSISLLIPDTQYF. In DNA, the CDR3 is TGTGCCAGCAGTTACTCGATTTCTCTCCTTATTCCAGATACGCAGTATTTT.

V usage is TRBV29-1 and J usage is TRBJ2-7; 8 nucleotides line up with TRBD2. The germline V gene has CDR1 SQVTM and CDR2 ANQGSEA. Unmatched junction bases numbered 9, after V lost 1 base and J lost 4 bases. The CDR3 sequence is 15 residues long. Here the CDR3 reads CSVEGSGLAPYEQYF. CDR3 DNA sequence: TGCAGCGTTGAAGGATCTGGACTAGCACCTTACGAGCAGTACTTC.

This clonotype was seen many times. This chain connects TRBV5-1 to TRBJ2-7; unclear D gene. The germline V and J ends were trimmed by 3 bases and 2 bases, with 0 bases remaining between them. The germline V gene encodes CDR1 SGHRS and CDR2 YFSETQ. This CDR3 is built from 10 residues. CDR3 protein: CASSSYEQYF. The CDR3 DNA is TGCGCCAGCAGCTCCTACGAGCAGTACTTC.

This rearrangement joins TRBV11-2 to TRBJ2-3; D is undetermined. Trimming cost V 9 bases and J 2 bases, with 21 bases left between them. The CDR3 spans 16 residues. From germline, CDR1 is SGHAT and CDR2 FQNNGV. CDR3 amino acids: CASSVRWSVVTDTQYF. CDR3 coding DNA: TGTGCCAGTTCCGTTCGGTGGTCGGTCGTCACAGATACGCAGTATTTT. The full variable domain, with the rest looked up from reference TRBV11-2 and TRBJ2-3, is EAGVAQSPRYKIIEKRQSVAFWCNPISGHATLYWYQQILGQGPKLLIQFQNNGVVDDSQLPKDRFSAERLKGVDSTLKIQPAKLEDSAVYLCASSVRWSVVTDTQYFGPGTRLTVL.

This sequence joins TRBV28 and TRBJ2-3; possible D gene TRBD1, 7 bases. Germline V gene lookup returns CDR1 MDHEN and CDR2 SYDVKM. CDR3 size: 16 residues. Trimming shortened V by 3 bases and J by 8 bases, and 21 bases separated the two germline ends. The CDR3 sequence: CASSLYRGETEGTQYF. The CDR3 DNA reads TGTGCCAGCAGTTTGTACAGGGGCGAAACGGAGGGTACGCAGTATTTT.

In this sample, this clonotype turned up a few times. The CDR3 protein is CASSPPEGGYTF. CDR3 DNA sequence: TGCGCCAGCAGCCCACCCGAAGGGGGCTACACCTTC. The V call is TRBV4-1, the J call TRBJ1-2; D is undetermined. The CDR3 runs 12 residues. Germline V gives CDR1 MGHRA, CDR2 YSYEKL. V lost 4 bases and J lost 8, with 11 bases in between.